A single sample gave rise to the 14 T cell receptor beta chains below, sequenced in a study of CD8+ T cells in alopecia areata. The sequencing template was cDNA reverse transcribed from extracted RNA. Profiled with immunoSEQ multiplex PCR; TCRdb holds only in-frame clones, not every one. The sample lists some 200,000 clones, more than 45% occurring once. Treatment of the sample: oral pan-JAK inhibitor, 5-10 mg twice daily. The starting material was CD4+ T cells sorted from blood, obtained at week 24, from a patient treated with tofacitinib. All receptors come from a human donor with alopecia areata.

This clone was observed a handful of times. The V call is TRBV23-1, the J call TRBJ2-3, with D possibly being TRBD1 or TRBD2 (5 bases each). Being an ORF, TRBV23-1 has a function that is uncertain. V was shortened by 0 bases and J by 3 bases, with 13 bases between the two germline ends. The CDR3 runs to 16 residues. This CDR3 reads CASSQSGPPRTDTQYF. The CDR3 coding sequence is TGCGCCAGCAGTCAATCGGGACCACCACGGACAGATACGCAGTATTTT.

V is TRBV5-4 and J is TRBJ1-4, with a weak D call TRBD1 (6 bases). Germline CDR1 SGHNT, CDR2 YYREEE (reference sequence). V lost 5 bases to trimming and J lost 5 bases, with 19 bases between them. The CDR3 length is 16 residues. Here the CDR3 reads CASRPWNTGRNEKLFF. The CDR3 nucleotides read TGTGCCAGCAGGCCCTGGAACACAGGGCGGAATGAAAAACTGTTTTTT. The whole variable domain, filled in from reference TRBV5-4 and TRBJ1-4, reads ETGVTQSPTHLIKTRGQQVTLRCSSQSGHNTVSWYQQALGQGPQFIFQYYREEENGRGNFPPRFSGLQFPNYSSELNVNALELDDSALYLCASRPWNTGRNEKLFFGSGTQLSVL.

The chain recombines TRBV19 with TRBJ1-1, with a possible D match to TRBD1 (5 bases). The CDR3 runs to 15 residues. Per the germline V gene, CDR1 is LNHDA and CDR2 is SQIVND (reference sequence). The V gene lost 3 bases and the J gene lost 2 bases, with 13 bases spanning the gap. The CDR3 nucleotides are TGTGCCAGTAGTATGAAAGGGACTCTAAACACTGAAGCTTTCTTT. Protein product: CASSMKGTLNTEAFF. The full variable domain, completed using reference TRBV19 and TRBJ1-1, is DGGITQSPKYLFRKEGQNVTLSCEQNLNHDAMYWYRQDPGQGLRLIYYSQIVNDFQKGDIAEGYSVSREKKESFPLTVTSAQKNPTAFYLCASSMKGTLNTEAFFGQGTRLTVV.

The DNA for the CDR3 is TGTGCCAGCAGTCGCCGGATAGCGGGAGGCCATAATGAGCAGTTCTTC. As protein: CASSRRIAGGHNEQFF. This chain joins TRBV27 and TRBJ2-1, with 10 bases identical to TRBD2. V lost 5 bases to trimming and J lost 7 bases; unmatched junction nucleotides: 11. In germline, CDR1 is MNHEY, CDR2 SMNVEV (reference sequence). This CDR3 contains 16 residues.

A few counts support this clone. This sequence joins TRBV6-5 and TRBJ1-6; D is ambiguous. Germline values: CDR1 MNHEY, CDR2 SVGAGI. The CDR3 length is 15 residues. V dropped 5 bases and J dropped 10 bases, with 18 bases sitting between them. The CDR3 region has the DNA TGTGCCAGCAGTCAGCACGGCTCGGGAGAATCACCCCTCCACTTT. Protein sequence: CASSQHGSGESPLHF.

This clone was counted ten times or more. This chain joins TRBV2 and TRBJ2-1, with D uncertain. V gave up 0 bases and J gave up 10 bases, with 10 bases separating them. The CDR3 is 13 amino acids. The germline V gene has CDR1 SNHLY and CDR2 FYNNEI. CDR3 protein: CASSEALYREQFF. CDR3 nucleotides: TGTGCCAGCAGTGAAGCGCTGTACAGAGAGCAGTTCTTC.

The CDR3 loop reads CALSRGADTEAFF. As DNA, the CDR3 is TGTGCCCTCAGCAGGGGCGCGGACACTGAAGCTTTCTTT. The chain couples TRBV30 to TRBJ1-1; possible D gene TRBD1, 6 bases. CDR1 and CDR2 (germline): GTSNPN, SVGIG (reference sequence). The CDR3 length is 13 residues. V was clipped by 8 bases and J by 3 bases, with 16 bases between them. The full variable domain, in which reference TRBV30 and TRBJ1-1 provide the parts outside the CDR3, is SQTIHQWPATLVQPVGSPLSLECTVEGTSNPNLYWYRQAAGRGLQLLFYSVGIGQISSEVPQNLSASRPQDRQFILSSKKLLLSDSGFYLCALSRGADTEAFFGQGTRLTVV.

This chain joins TRBV30 and TRBJ2-3; D is perhaps TRBD1 (6 bases). CDR3 length equals 13 residues. The germline V gene has CDR1 GTSNPN and CDR2 SVGIG (reference sequence). The CDR3 loop is CAVQGGERNTQYF. The CDR3 DNA follows: TGTGCAGTACAGGGTGGTGAAAGGAATACGCAGTATTTT. Based on the CDR3 plus reference TRBV30 and TRBJ2-3, the full variable domain is SQTIHQWPATLVQPVGSPLSLECTVEGTSNPNLYWYRQAAGRGLQLLFYSVGIGQISSEVPQNLSASRPQDRQFILSSKKLLLSDSGFYLCAVQGGERNTQYFGPGTRLTVL.

This clone was detected only a few times. V gene TRBV15 combines with J gene TRBJ2-5; 8 positions agree with TRBD1. Germline lookup yields CDR1 LNHNV and CDR2 YYDKDF (reference sequence). The length of the CDR3 is 15 residues. V lost 0 bases and J lost 5; bases outside the gene matches: 5. CDR3 sequence: CATSRDPDRAETQYF. CDR3 nucleotide sequence: TGTGCCACCAGCAGAGACCCGGACAGGGCCGAGACCCAGTACTTC.

The J gene is TRBJ1-2, the V gene TRBV7-2; 9 bases are a match to TRBD1. Looked up from germline, CDR1 is SGHTA and CDR2 is FQGNSA. Trimming took 5 bases from V and 4 from J; bases not matched to a gene: 8. The CDR3 is 15 amino acids. The CDR3 sequence: CASSLGTGMGYGYTF. The CDR3 bases are TGTGCCAGCAGCCTAGGGACAGGGATGGGCTATGGCTACACCTTC.

The rearrangement joins TRBV27 to TRBJ2-7, with D perhaps matching TRBD1 (6 bases). CDR1 is MNHEY and CDR2 is SMNVEV in the germline V gene (reference sequence). V was trimmed by 5 bases and J by 2 bases, leaving 13 bases between them. There are 14 residues in the CDR3. The CDR3, as DNA: TGTGCCAGCAGTCCGAGAGGGACAACCTACGAGCAGTACTTC. Protein: CASSPRGTTYEQYF.

The table lists this clone with a count of one. The rearrangement uses TRBV30 and TRBJ2-5; D is tentatively TRBD1 or TRBD2 (5 bases each). V lost 3 bases and J 1 base, leaving 9 bases between the germline ends. This CDR3 region has 13 residues. Germline loops: CDR1 GTSNPN, CDR2 SVGIG (reference sequence). The chain's CDR3 is CAWSSGLQETQYF. The DNA for the CDR3 is TGTGCCTGGAGCTCGGGGCTCCAAGAGACCCAGTACTTC. Full variable domain (rest looked up from reference TRBV30 and TRBJ2-5): SQTIHQWPATLVQPVGSPLSLECTVEGTSNPNLYWYRQAAGRGLQLLFYSVGIGQISSEVPQNLSASRPQDRQFILSSKKLLLSDSGFYLCAWSSGLQETQYFGPGTRLLVL.

The gene calls are TRBV5-6 and TRBJ2-5; D uncertain. The ends were cut back, 2 bases at V and 1 base at J, with 6 bases in the middle. From germline, CDR1 is SGHDT and CDR2 YYEEEE. The CDR3 has 13 residues. CDR3 DNA: TGTGCCAGCAGCTTAACCTTCCAAGAGACCCAGTACTTC. It translates to CASSLTFQETQYF.

V gene TRBV7-2 combines with J gene TRBJ2-5; no reliable D call. This CDR3 contains 13 residues. Germline V gene data show CDR1 as SGHTA and CDR2 as FQGNSA. V lost 2 bases and J 4 bases, leaving 8 bases between the germline ends. The CDR3 reads CASSLPVLETQYF. The CDR3 region has the DNA TGTGCCAGCAGCTTACCAGTTTTAGAGACCCAGTACTTC.